This T cell receptor (beta chain) was sequenced for a study of cytomegalovirus exposure and HLA in healthy donors. Study observations and caveats: Listed as cytomegalovirus-associated were roughly 180 TCR beta chains.

PCR was performed using 60 Vbeta and 13 Jbeta primers. TCRdb's table, derived via immunoSEQ multiplex PCR, lists solely in-frame clones and lacks some. The data contain under 200,000 clones, 65% to 80% of them seen just once; the ten biggest clones take up around 3.1%. V lost 1 base and J lost 4, with 4 bases in between. Per the germline V gene, CDR1 is SGHTA and CDR2 is FQGTGA. There are 13 residues in the CDR3. Regarding this clone: The antigen is undetermined.

Specimen: PBMCs. The chain joins TRBV7-3 to TRBJ2-2; no reliable D call. The TCR was taken from a woman in her 50s in good health and CMV-seropositive. The CDR3 is CASSLISTGELFF. The CDR3 nucleotides are TGTGCCAGCAGCTTAATCAGCACCGGGGAGCTGTTTTTT.